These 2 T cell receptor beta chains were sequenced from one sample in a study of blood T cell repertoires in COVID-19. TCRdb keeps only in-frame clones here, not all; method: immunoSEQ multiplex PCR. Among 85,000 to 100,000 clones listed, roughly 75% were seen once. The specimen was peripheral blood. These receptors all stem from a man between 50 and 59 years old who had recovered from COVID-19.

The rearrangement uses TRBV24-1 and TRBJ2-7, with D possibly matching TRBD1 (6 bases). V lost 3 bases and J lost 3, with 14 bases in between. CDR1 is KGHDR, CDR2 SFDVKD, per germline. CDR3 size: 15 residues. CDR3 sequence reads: CATSDRTDGFYEQYF. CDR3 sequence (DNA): TGTGCCACCAGTGATAGGACAGATGGATTCTACGAGCAGTACTTC.

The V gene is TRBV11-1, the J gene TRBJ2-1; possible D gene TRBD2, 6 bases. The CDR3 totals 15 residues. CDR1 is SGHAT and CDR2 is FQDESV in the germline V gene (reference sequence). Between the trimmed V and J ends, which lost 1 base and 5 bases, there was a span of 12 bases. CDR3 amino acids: CASSLGSGRHNEQFF. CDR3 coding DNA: TGTGCCAGCAGCTTAGGATCCGGGAGACACAATGAGCAGTTCTTC.